The 22 T cell receptor beta chains below all came from one sample that was sequenced in a study of T cell responses to AZD1222 COVID-19 vaccine. Only in-frame clones appear in the TCRdb table, and some are missing; sequencing was by immunoSEQ multiplex PCR. Of 140,000 to 150,000 clones listed, roughly 92% are singletons. The sample here was peripheral blood, taken on day 0 of AZD1222 vaccination. The receptors stem from an adult in good health.

The table lists this clone with a few counts. This chain connects TRBV2 to TRBJ1-1, with D unclear. This CDR3 comprises 16 residues. Between the trimmed V and J ends, which lost 4 bases and 3 bases, there was a span of 18 bases. Germline lookup yields CDR1 SNHLY and CDR2 FYNNEI. The CDR3 DNA follows: TGTGCCAGCAGTGCTCAGTCGCTGGGCTTGTACACTGAAGCTTTCTTT. This codes for CASSAQSLGLYTEAFF.

The J gene is TRBJ1-1, the V gene TRBV5-5; 8 nucleotides align to TRBD1. The CDR3 runs to 14 residues. V gave up 5 bases and J gave up 4 bases; unmatched junction bases: 7. CDR1 SGHKS and CDR2 YYEKEE come from the germline V gene (reference sequence). The CDR3: CASRRTGRPTEAFF. In DNA, the CDR3 is TGTGCCAGCAGGCGGACAGGGCGCCCCACTGAAGCTTTCTTT.

The V and J genes are TRBV28 and TRBJ2-3; TRBD2 might be the D (5 bases). The CDR3 extends over 18 amino acids. Looked up from germline, CDR1 is MDHEN and CDR2 is SYDVKM. Trimming removed 6 bases from V and 0 bases from J, with 22 bases in between. The CDR3 nucleotides read TGTGCCAGCAGCCCTGCTATGGAGCGGAGCCCCAGCACAGATACGCAGTATTTT. Encoded protein: CASSPAMERSPSTDTQYF. Using reference TRBV28 and TRBJ2-3 for the parts outside the CDR3, the full variable domain is DVKVTQSSRYLVKRTGEKVFLECVQDMDHENMFWYRQDPGLGLRLIYFSYDVKMKEKGDIPEGYSVSREKKERFSLILESASTNQTSMYLCASSPAMERSPSTDTQYFGPGTRLTVL.

This chain links TRBV7-9 with TRBJ1-1, with a possible D match to TRBD1 (5 bases). Per germline, CDR1 SEHNR and CDR2 FQNEAQ (reference sequence). V shed 3 bases and J shed 3 bases, with 11 bases lying between them. This CDR3 is built from 14 residues. The DNA of the CDR3 is TGTGCCAGCAGCTTTTCCGGCAGGGACACTGAAGCTTTCTTT. Encoded protein: CASSFSGRDTEAFF. Full variable domain (missing parts from reference TRBV7-9 and TRBJ1-1): DTGVSQNPRHKITKRGQNVTFRCDPISEHNRLYWYRQTLGQGPEFLTYFQNEAQLEKSRLLSDRFSAERPKGSFSTLEIQRTEQGDSAMYLCASSFSGRDTEAFFGQGTRLTVV.

This clone turned up a few times. This chain connects TRBV2 to TRBJ2-7; D is unresolved. From germline, CDR1 is SNHLY and CDR2 FYNNEI. This CDR3 is 18 amino acids long. The V and J ends lost 5 bases and 3 bases respectively, with 26 bases between them. CDR3 nucleotide sequence: TGTGCCAGCAGTTCAGTGAATGGTAAGGCCGCGAGAAGCTACGAGCAGTACTTC. Encoded protein: CASSSVNGKAARSYEQYF.

The V and J genes are TRBV12-3 or TRBV12-4 and TRBJ2-3, with unresolved D. Trimming stripped 3 bases from V and 0 bases from J, with 4 bases between. The CDR3 runs 13 residues. Here the CDR3 DNA reads TGTGCCAGCAGTTTTTACAGCACAGATACGCAGTATTTT. Its protein product is CASSFYSTDTQYF.

The chain combines TRBV7-3 with TRBJ2-5; D remains unclear. V was cut by 1 base and J by 5 bases, with 8 bases left in between. Germline CDR1 SGHTA, CDR2 FQGTGA. The CDR3 spans 13 residues. CDR3 protein: CASSLRVEETQYF. The CDR3 DNA reads TGTGCCAGCAGCTTAAGGGTTGAGGAGACCCAGTACTTC.

The rearrangement uses TRBV7-6 and TRBJ1-2, with D perhaps TRBD1 (6 bases). With 5 bases removed from V and 5 bases from J, the gap between germline ends came to 12 bases. The germline gives CDR1 SGHVS, CDR2 FNYEAQ. The CDR3 spans 13 residues. The CDR3 nucleotides are TGTGCCAGCAGCCCAACAGGGTTTTATGGCTACACCTTC. Encoded protein: CASSPTGFYGYTF. Supplemented by reference TRBV7-6 and TRBJ1-2, the full variable domain reads GAGVSQSPRYKVTKRGQDVALRCDPISGHVSLYWYRQALGQGPEFLTYFNYEAQQDKSGLPNDRFSAERPEGSISTLTIQRTEQRDSAMYRCASSPTGFYGYTFGSGTRLTVV.

This clone was recorded only once. The gene calls are TRBV28 and TRBJ1-1, with D unclear. Between the trimmed V and J ends, which lost 4 bases and 3 bases, there was a span of 18 bases. CDR1 MDHEN and CDR2 SYDVKM come from the germline V gene. The CDR3 has 16 amino acids. DNA of the CDR3: TGTGCCAGCAGTTATCTTCGGACTGGCTCTGACACTGAAGCTTTCTTT. It yields the protein CASSYLRTGSDTEAFF.

The V and J genes are TRBV18 and TRBJ1-2; D may be TRBD1 (5 bases). Germline CDR1 is KGHSH and CDR2 is LQKENI. The CDR3 extends over 15 amino acids. Trimming removed 6 bases at V and 8 bases at J, with 22 bases between. CDR3 loop: CASSRQSALPEGYTF. DNA of the CDR3: TGTGCCAGCTCCCGACAGAGTGCGTTACCGGAGGGCTACACCTTC.

The chain uses TRBV7-9 and TRBJ2-3; TRBD1 might be the D (6 bases). The CDR3 runs to 15 residues. From germline, CDR1 is SEHNR and CDR2 FQNEAQ (reference sequence). V lost 6 bases and J 4 bases, leaving 17 bases between the germline ends. The chain's CDR3 is CASRSGTSPPDTQYF. Here the CDR3 DNA reads TGTGCCAGCAGATCAGGGACAAGTCCCCCAGATACGCAGTATTTT.

Here the CDR3 reads CASSLGDTGYTF. DNA of the CDR3: TGTGCCAGCAGCTTGGGGGACACTGGCTACACCTTC. The chain combines TRBV5-5 with TRBJ1-2, with D possibly being TRBD1 (6 bases). The CDR3 is 12 amino acids. The germline V gene encodes CDR1 SGHKS and CDR2 YYEKEE (reference sequence). Trimming cost V 0 bases and J 7 bases, with 7 bases left between them.

The J gene is TRBJ1-2, the V gene TRBV19; D unclear. The CDR3 consists of 15 residues. Germline CDR1 is LNHDA and CDR2 is SQIVND (reference sequence). V lost 4 bases and J 6 bases, leaving 18 bases between the germline ends. This CDR3 reads CASSRTLGGRNGYTF. DNA of the CDR3: TGTGCCAGTAGTAGGACCCTTGGAGGCAGGAATGGCTACACCTTC.

V usage is TRBV20-1 and J usage is TRBJ2-7, with a tentative D call TRBD2 (6 bases). V was clipped by 3 bases and J by 9 bases, with 12 bases between them. This CDR3 is 11 amino acids long. Germline V gives CDR1 DFQATT, CDR2 SNEGSKA (reference sequence). CDR3 region: CSARTRGSQYF. CDR3 DNA: TGCAGTGCTAGGACTAGAGGGTCGCAGTACTTC.

This chain connects TRBV30 to TRBJ1-2; no clear D. Trimming cost V 2 bases and J 3 bases, with 10 bases left between them. Per the germline V gene, CDR1 is GTSNPN and CDR2 is SVGIG (reference sequence). The CDR3 is 13 amino acids. Here the CDR3 DNA reads TGTGCCTGGAGTATCGCAGTTCACTATGGCTACACCTTC. Protein sequence: CAWSIAVHYGYTF. The variable domain in full, completed from reference TRBV30 and TRBJ1-2, reads SQTIHQWPATLVQPVGSPLSLECTVEGTSNPNLYWYRQAAGRGLQLLFYSVGIGQISSEVPQNLSASRPQDRQFILSSKKLLLSDSGFYLCAWSIAVHYGYTFGSGTRLTVV.

This clone has just one count. The rearrangement links TRBV6-5 to TRBJ2-1, with unresolved D. The CDR3 is 12 residues long. V shed 5 bases and J shed 7 bases, with 9 bases lying between them. Germline assignment: CDR1 MNHEY and CDR2 SVGAGI. The CDR3, as DNA: TGTGCCAGCAGTCAGCTGGGGAATGAGCAGTTCTTC. As protein: CASSQLGNEQFF.

The chain joins TRBV27 to TRBJ1-5, with a possible D match to TRBD1 (6 bases). Germline CDR1 and CDR2: MNHEY and SMNVEV (reference sequence). This CDR3 spans 14 amino acids. Trimming shortened V by 6 bases and J by 7 bases, and 16 bases separated the two germline ends. In DNA, the CDR3 is TGTGCCAGCAGCCCTGAGGGGGAAAGCCAGCCCCAGCATTTT. It encodes CASSPEGESQPQHF.

In its sample, this clone was seen once. CDR3 coding DNA: TGTGCCAGCAGCTTGGGGACGGCTAGCACAGATACGCAGTATTTT. Protein product: CASSLGTASTDTQYF. The rearrangement joins TRBV5-5 to TRBJ2-3; D gene uncertain. Between the trimmed V and J ends, which lost 0 bases and 0 bases, there was a span of 8 bases. Germline V gene data show CDR1 as SGHKS and CDR2 as YYEKEE (reference sequence). The CDR3 has 15 amino acids.

The chain combines TRBV5-1 with TRBJ1-2, with a weak D call TRBD1 (5 bases). V lost 5 bases, J lost 6 bases, and 17 bases lay in between. This CDR3 region has 14 residues. CDR1 SGHRS and CDR2 YFSETQ come from the germline V gene. CDR3 sequence reads: CASRGVQGEDGYTF. The CDR3, as DNA: TGCGCCAGCAGGGGGGTGCAGGGAGAGGATGGCTACACCTTC.

The chain combines TRBV10-3 with TRBJ2-5; unclear D gene. CDR1 and CDR2 from the germline V gene are ENHRY and SYGVKD. V was shortened by 8 bases and J by 2 bases, with 3 bases between the two germline ends. The CDR3 contains 10 residues. The CDR3 sequence: CAIGQETQYF. The CDR3 DNA follows: TGTGCCATCGGGCAAGAGACCCAGTACTTC.

CDR3 sequence: CAWTRPGTSKYF. In DNA, the CDR3 is TGTGCCTGGACGCGTCCCGGGACTAGCAAGTATTTT. The V gene is TRBV30, the J gene TRBJ2-3; 9 bases are a match to TRBD2. CDR1 and CDR2 from the germline V gene are GTSNPN and SVGIG (reference sequence). V lost 4 bases, J lost 13 bases, and 9 bases stayed unmatched. The CDR3 extends over 12 amino acids.

This chain connects TRBV4-1 to TRBJ1-4; tentative D call: TRBD1 (6 bases). V was cut by 4 bases and J by 8 bases, with 14 bases left in between. CDR1 and CDR2 (germline): MGHRA, YSYEKL. This CDR3 comprises 14 residues. The CDR3 sequence is CASSRAPQGEKLFF. The CDR3 nucleotides are TGCGCCAGCAGCCGAGCGCCCCAGGGGGAAAAACTGTTTTTT.